These T cell receptor beta chains were read from a single sample in a study of neoadjuvant anti-PD-1 for oral cavity cancer. The data were produced by immunoSEQ multiplex PCR, yet TCRdb's version contains in-frame clones alone and is incomplete. Found here are more than 9,500 clones, about two thirds of them singletons; the top ten hold 2% to 2.5%. The sequencing used PBMCs, collected after nivolumab (anti-PD-1) treatment. The receptors were sampled from a person aged 35 to 85 with oral cavity squamous cell carcinoma. Each CDR3 is given with its conserved first and last residue. Fields, in order: D gene, V gene, clone size, J gene, CDR3 protein, CDR3 DNA. D genes are given only for firm matches. Only some rows state a clone size, as once, few, many or a class for expanded clones.

D gene: TRBD1; V gene: TRBV29-1; clone size: NA; J gene: TRBJ2-7; CDR3 protein: CSVEDGDRVGEQYF; CDR3 DNA: TGCAGCGTTGAAGATGGGGACAGGGTGGGCGAGCAGTACTTC
D gene: NA; V gene: TRBV11-2; clone size: NA; J gene: TRBJ1-3; CDR3 protein: CASSRLGEDTIYF; CDR3 DNA: TGTGCCAGCAGCCGCCTTGGTGAGGACACCATATATTTT
D gene: TRBD2; V gene: TRBV19; clone size: NA; J gene: TRBJ2-7; CDR3 protein: CASSMSGRALEQYF; CDR3 DNA: TGTGCCAGTAGTATGAGCGGGAGGGCCCTCGAGCAGTACTTC
D gene: TRBD1; V gene: TRBV4-2; clone size: NA; J gene: TRBJ1-1; CDR3 protein: CASSHRGGEAFF; CDR3 DNA: TGTGCCAGCAGCCATAGAGGGGGCGAAGCTTTCTTT
D gene: NA; V gene: TRBV7-9; clone size: NA; J gene: TRBJ2-3; CDR3 protein: CASSLNSDTQYF; CDR3 DNA: TGTGCCAGCAGCTTAAATTCAGATACGCAGTATTTT
D gene: NA; V gene: TRBV21-1; clone size: few; J gene: TRBJ2-1; CDR3 protein: CASSKVRLAGGSYNEQFF; CDR3 DNA: TGTGCCAGCAGCAAAGTTAGACTAGCGGGGGGGTCTTACAATGAGCAGTTCTTC
D gene: TRBD2; V gene: TRBV30; clone size: NA; J gene: TRBJ2-7; CDR3 protein: CAWSRAGVAYEQYF; CDR3 DNA: TGTGCCTGGAGCCGAGCGGGAGTAGCGTACGAGCAGTACTTC
D gene: NA; V gene: TRBV7-3; clone size: NA; J gene: TRBJ1-3; CDR3 protein: CASSTYPGNTIYF; CDR3 DNA: TGTGCCAGCAGCACTTATCCGGGAAACACCATATATTTT
D gene: NA; V gene: TRBV4-1; clone size: NA; J gene: TRBJ2-3; CDR3 protein: CASSQGRVDTQYF; CDR3 DNA: TGCGCCAGCAGCCAGGGCAGGGTAGATACGCAGTATTTT
D gene: NA; V gene: TRBV4-1; clone size: NA; J gene: TRBJ1-2; CDR3 protein: CASSQIGTYGYTF; CDR3 DNA: TGCGCCAGCAGCCAAATCGGGACATATGGCTACACCTTC
D gene: TRBD1; V gene: TRBV18; clone size: NA; J gene: TRBJ2-7; CDR3 protein: CASLTGTGSYEQYF; CDR3 DNA: TGTGCCAGTTTGACCGGGACAGGGTCCTACGAGCAGTACTTC
D gene: NA; V gene: TRBV6-1; clone size: NA; J gene: TRBJ2-7; CDR3 protein: CASSEIQGFPYEQYF; CDR3 DNA: TGTGCCAGCAGTGAAATTCAGGGGTTCCCCTACGAGCAGTACTTC
D gene: NA; V gene: TRBV29-1; clone size: NA; J gene: TRBJ2-7; CDR3 protein: CSISVDSYEQYF; CDR3 DNA: TGCAGCATATCGGTGGACTCCTACGAGCAGTACTTC
D gene: NA; V gene: TRBV11-3; clone size: NA; J gene: TRBJ1-3; CDR3 protein: CASSLDAENSGNTIYF; CDR3 DNA: TGTGCCAGCAGCTTAGATGCCGAGAACTCTGGAAACACCATATATTTT
D gene: NA; V gene: TRBV10-3; clone size: few; J gene: TRBJ1-2; CDR3 protein: CAISIPGSPYGYTF; CDR3 DNA: TGTGCCATCAGTATCCCAGGGTCTCCCTATGGCTACACCTTC
D gene: NA; V gene: TRBV4-1; clone size: NA; J gene: TRBJ2-1; CDR3 protein: CASRSASSYNEQFF; CDR3 DNA: TGCGCCAGCAGGTCGGCCAGCTCCTACAATGAGCAGTTCTTC
D gene: TRBD2; V gene: TRBV4-2; clone size: NA; J gene: TRBJ2-7; CDR3 protein: CASSQVGTSGAYEQYF; CDR3 DNA: TGTGCCAGCAGCCAGGTGGGGACTAGCGGGGCCTACGAGCAGTACTTC
D gene: NA; V gene: TRBV3-1/TRBV3-2; clone size: NA; J gene: TRBJ2-3; CDR3 protein: CASTDTQYF; CDR3 DNA: TGTGCCAGCACAGATACGCAGTATTTT
D gene: NA; V gene: TRBV7-2; clone size: NA; J gene: TRBJ2-5; CDR3 protein: CASSARGGMEQETQYF; CDR3 DNA: TGTGCCAGCAGCGCAAGGGGGGGAATGGAACAAGAGACCCAGTACTTC
D gene: TRBD1; V gene: TRBV7-6; clone size: NA; J gene: TRBJ1-4; CDR3 protein: CASSGPGGEGDEKLFF; CDR3 DNA: TGTGCCAGCAGCGGGCCAGGGGGAGAAGGAGATGAAAAACTGTTTTTT
D gene: NA; V gene: TRBV9; clone size: NA; J gene: TRBJ1-2; CDR3 protein: CASSLEAAGALNYGYTF; CDR3 DNA: TGTGCCAGCAGCCTTGAGGCAGCAGGGGCCTTGAACTATGGCTACACCTTC
D gene: TRBD2; V gene: TRBV29-1; clone size: NA; J gene: TRBJ2-7; CDR3 protein: CSVDGGREPYEQYF; CDR3 DNA: TGCAGCGTTGATGGCGGGAGAGAACCCTACGAGCAGTACTTC
D gene: NA; V gene: TRBV5-4; clone size: NA; J gene: TRBJ1-3; CDR3 protein: CASSRSFSGNTIYF; CDR3 DNA: TGTGCCAGCAGCCGCAGCTTCTCTGGAAACACCATATATTTT
D gene: NA; V gene: TRBV29-1; clone size: few; J gene: TRBJ1-2; CDR3 protein: CSVEDSGGGYTF; CDR3 DNA: TGCAGCGTTGAAGATAGTGGGGGAGGCTACACCTTC
D gene: TRBD1; V gene: TRBV27; clone size: NA; J gene: TRBJ2-2; CDR3 protein: CASSDGQGIGTGELFF; CDR3 DNA: TGTGCCAGCAGCGACGGACAGGGAATTGGCACCGGGGAGCTGTTTTTT
D gene: NA; V gene: TRBV7-9; clone size: NA; J gene: TRBJ2-7; CDR3 protein: CASSDLVTYEQYF; CDR3 DNA: TGTGCCAGCAGCGACCTTGTCACCTACGAGCAGTACTTC
D gene: NA; V gene: TRBV5-1; clone size: NA; J gene: TRBJ1-4; CDR3 protein: CASSSPESEKLFF; CDR3 DNA: TGCGCCAGCAGTTCGCCTGAATCTGAAAAACTGTTTTTT
D gene: TRBD1; V gene: TRBV10-3; clone size: NA; J gene: TRBJ2-3; CDR3 protein: CAISERTGAENTQYF; CDR3 DNA: TGTGCCATCAGTGAAAGGACAGGGGCGGAAAATACGCAGTATTTT
D gene: NA; V gene: TRBV29-1; clone size: NA; J gene: TRBJ1-1; CDR3 protein: CSVPWGTEAFF; CDR3 DNA: TGCAGCGTTCCCTGGGGGACTGAAGCTTTCTTT
D gene: TRBD1; V gene: TRBV7-3; clone size: NA; J gene: TRBJ1-2; CDR3 protein: CASSATGGTGYTF; CDR3 DNA: TGTGCCAGCAGCGCGACAGGGGGCACCGGCTACACCTTC
D gene: NA; V gene: TRBV9; clone size: NA; J gene: TRBJ1-1; CDR3 protein: CASSATVNTEAFF; CDR3 DNA: TGTGCCAGCAGCGCGACGGTGAACACTGAAGCTTTCTTT
D gene: NA; V gene: TRBV5-1; clone size: NA; J gene: TRBJ2-1; CDR3 protein: CASSFTTYNEQFF; CDR3 DNA: TGCGCCAGCAGCTTCACGACATACAATGAGCAGTTCTTC
D gene: NA; V gene: TRBV6-1; clone size: NA; J gene: TRBJ1-2; CDR3 protein: CASSEAPRGVYGYTF; CDR3 DNA: TGTGCCAGCAGTGAAGCGCCCCGGGGGGTTTATGGCTACACCTTC
D gene: TRBD2; V gene: TRBV6-6; clone size: NA; J gene: TRBJ2-5; CDR3 protein: CASRGDYGETQYF; CDR3 DNA: TGTGCCAGCAGGGGGGACTACGGAGAGACCCAGTACTTC
D gene: NA; V gene: TRBV6-5; clone size: NA; J gene: TRBJ1-5; CDR3 protein: CASRRTGRNQPQHF; CDR3 DNA: TGTGCCAGCAGGCGAACAGGTCGCAATCAGCCCCAGCATTTT
D gene: NA; V gene: TRBV14; clone size: NA; J gene: TRBJ2-5; CDR3 protein: CASSAGQIGETQYF; CDR3 DNA: TGTGCCAGCAGCGCCGGCCAGATCGGAGAGACCCAGTACTTC
D gene: TRBD2; V gene: TRBV5-6; clone size: NA; J gene: TRBJ2-5; CDR3 protein: CASRAASGSETQYF; CDR3 DNA: TGTGCCAGCAGGGCGGCTAGCGGATCAGAGACCCAGTACTTC
D gene: NA; V gene: TRBV11-2; clone size: NA; J gene: TRBJ1-5; CDR3 protein: CASSLGNLGRGPQHF; CDR3 DNA: TGTGCCAGCAGCTTAGGGAATTTGGGTCGTGGGCCCCAGCATTTT
D gene: TRBD2; V gene: TRBV11-2; clone size: NA; J gene: TRBJ2-7; CDR3 protein: CASSLASGNTYEQYF; CDR3 DNA: TGTGCCAGCAGCTTAGCTAGCGGGAATACCTACGAGCAGTACTTC
D gene: TRBD1; V gene: TRBV19; clone size: few; J gene: TRBJ1-5; CDR3 protein: CASSRTGVQPQHF; CDR3 DNA: TGTGCCAGTAGTAGGACAGGGGTTCAGCCCCAGCATTTT
D gene: NA; V gene: TRBV28; clone size: NA; J gene: TRBJ2-7; CDR3 protein: CASTPFRPGRYEQYF; CDR3 DNA: TGTGCCAGCACCCCTTTTAGACCGGGGCGATACGAGCAGTACTTC
D gene: NA; V gene: TRBV30; clone size: NA; J gene: TRBJ2-5; CDR3 protein: CAWSIRAETQYF; CDR3 DNA: TGTGCCTGGAGTATCAGGGCGGAGACCCAGTACTTC
D gene: NA; V gene: TRBV29-1; clone size: NA; J gene: TRBJ1-2; CDR3 protein: CSITQVLYGYTF; CDR3 DNA: TGCAGCATCACACAGGTCCTGTATGGCTACACCTTC
D gene: TRBD1; V gene: TRBV19; clone size: NA; J gene: TRBJ1-1; CDR3 protein: CASQTQQGALGTEAFF; CDR3 DNA: TGTGCCAGCCAGACGCAACAGGGGGCGCTGGGCACTGAAGCTTTCTTT
D gene: NA; V gene: TRBV6-6; clone size: few; J gene: TRBJ2-1; CDR3 protein: CASSATGSEEQFF; CDR3 DNA: TGTGCCAGCAGTGCGACAGGCTCGGAGGAGCAGTTCTTC
D gene: TRBD1; V gene: TRBV6-5; clone size: NA; J gene: TRBJ2-5; CDR3 protein: CASSGAGGQETQYF; CDR3 DNA: TGTGCCAGCAGTGGTGCAGGGGGTCAAGAGACCCAGTACTTC
D gene: NA; V gene: TRBV7-8; clone size: NA; J gene: TRBJ1-2; CDR3 protein: CASSLTGRSSGYTF; CDR3 DNA: TGTGCCAGCAGCTTAACAGGGAGGTCGTCTGGCTACACCTTC
D gene: TRBD1; V gene: TRBV11-2; clone size: NA; J gene: TRBJ1-1; CDR3 protein: CASSLSQTGSPEAFF; CDR3 DNA: TGTGCCAGCAGCTTAAGTCAGACAGGGTCCCCTGAAGCTTTCTTT
D gene: NA; V gene: TRBV7-9; clone size: few; J gene: TRBJ2-1; CDR3 protein: CASSLGPWGASYNEQFF; CDR3 DNA: TGTGCCAGCAGCTTAGGCCCTTGGGGGGCATCCTACAATGAGCAGTTCTTC
D gene: NA; V gene: TRBV29-1; clone size: few; J gene: TRBJ1-2; CDR3 protein: CSVEGDNYGYTF; CDR3 DNA: TGCAGCGTTGAAGGAGATAACTATGGCTACACCTTC
D gene: TRBD2; V gene: TRBV2; clone size: NA; J gene: TRBJ2-2; CDR3 protein: CASSALAGATPGELFF; CDR3 DNA: TGTGCCAGCAGCGCCCTAGCGGGGGCGACCCCCGGGGAGCTGTTTTTT
D gene: TRBD2; V gene: TRBV5-1; clone size: NA; J gene: TRBJ2-1; CDR3 protein: CASRNLLAGGHNEQFF; CDR3 DNA: TGCGCCAGCAGGAACCTACTAGCGGGGGGCCACAATGAGCAGTTCTTC
D gene: NA; V gene: TRBV5-4; clone size: NA; J gene: TRBJ2-3; CDR3 protein: CASSQNRVADTQYF; CDR3 DNA: TGTGCCAGCAGCCAGAACAGGGTAGCGGATACGCAGTATTTT
D gene: NA; V gene: TRBV6-4; clone size: NA; J gene: TRBJ2-7; CDR3 protein: CASSDSRLDSLPNEQYF; CDR3 DNA: TGTGCCAGCAGTGACTCCCGACTAGACAGCCTACCTAACGAGCAGTACTTC
D gene: TRBD2; V gene: TRBV6-6; clone size: NA; J gene: TRBJ2-7; CDR3 protein: CASSYGTSREKQYF; CDR3 DNA: TGTGCCAGCAGTTACGGGACTAGCAGGGAGAAGCAGTACTTC
D gene: TRBD1; V gene: TRBV7-3; clone size: NA; J gene: TRBJ2-2; CDR3 protein: CASSLMGTDNTGELFF; CDR3 DNA: TGTGCCAGCAGCTTAATGGGGACAGACAACACCGGGGAGCTGTTTTTT
D gene: NA; V gene: TRBV19; clone size: NA; J gene: TRBJ1-2; CDR3 protein: CASSIYGLGGYTF; CDR3 DNA: TGTGCCAGTAGTATATACGGGCTTGGAGGCTACACCTTC